A selection of T cell receptor beta chains follows, all from one sample in a study of vaccination and CD4 T cells after COVID-19. MiXCR was run by TCRdb on the PCR reads, yielding one entry per CDR3 protein. This sample has under 20,000 distinct CDR3 sequences, with approximately 44% found just once. These TCRs' antigens remain unknown. Sequencing was performed on CD4+ T cells from blood, cultured in vitro, taken after SARS-CoV-2 vaccination. The receptors come from a human donor who had recovered from COVID-19. CDR3s include the opening cysteine and the closing phenylalanine or tryptophan. Fields, in order: V gene, D gene, J gene, clone size, CDR3 protein, CDR3 DNA. The D gene is left open where the match is weak. Size is omitted from some rows. Given values are once, few, many or a class for expanded clones.

>TRBV24-1|TRBD2|TRBJ2-7|.
CATSDLRLATAYEQYF
TGTGCCACCAGTGATTTGAGACTAGCGACAGCCTACGAGCAGTACTTC
>TRBV4-1|TRBD2|TRBJ2-3|.
CASSQGLGAGEDTQYF
TGCGCCAGCAGCCAGGGGCTTGGGGCGGGAGAAGATACGCAGTATTTT
>TRBV7-3|TRBD1|TRBJ1-2|.
CASSLTGQGSYGYTF
TGTGCCAGCAGCTTAACGGGACAGGGGAGCTATGGCTACACCTTC
>TRBV2|.|TRBJ1-1|.
CASSGRARAEAFF
TGTGCCAGCTCGGGCAGGGCGAGGGCTGAAGCTTTCTTT
>TRBV20-1|TRBD2|TRBJ2-3|few
CSARVESIGTTGTDTQYF
TGCAGTGCTAGGGTAGAATCTATTGGGACTACCGGCACAGATACGCAGTATTTT
>TRBV7-3|TRBD1|TRBJ2-3|.
CASSLYSGTGGATDTQYF
TGTGCCAGCAGCTTGTACTCCGGGACAGGGGGAGCAACAGATACGCAGTATTTT
>TRBV11-3|.|TRBJ1-1|.
CASNPGSMNTEAFF
TGTGCCAGCAATCCGGGGAGCATGAACACTGAAGCTTTCTTT
>TRBV5-4|.|TRBJ1-1|.
CASSLELREAEAFF
TGTGCCAGCAGCTTGGAACTTCGTGAAGCTGAAGCTTTCTTT
>TRBV12-5|.|TRBJ2-5|.
CASGLDTQETQYF
TGTGCTAGTGGCCTGGACACCCAAGAGACCCAGTACTTC
>TRBV7-3|.|TRBJ2-5|.
CASSSGTQETQYF
TGTGCCAGCAGCTCTGGGACCCAAGAGACCCAGTACTTC
>TRBV19|.|TRBJ1-5|.
CASTPREQARGPQHF
TGTGCCAGTACCCCTCGGGAGCAGGCCCGAGGACCCCAGCATTTT
>TRBV6-5|.|TRBJ2-1|.
CASSYSTAVRAMGTRDNEQFF
TGTGCCAGCAGTTACTCGACTGCAGTACGGGCCATGGGAACCCGAGACAATGAGCAGTTCTTC
>TRBV7-2|.|TRBJ1-2|few
CASSSTREGLYGYTF
TGTGCCAGCAGCTCGACCCGGGAGGGATTGTATGGCTACACCTTC
>TRBV29-1|.|TRBJ1-1|.
CSARDDHTEAFF
TGCAGCGCCAGGGACGACCACACTGAAGCTTTCTTT
>TRBV18|TRBD1|TRBJ2-5|.
CASSVRDRGQQETQYF
TGTGCCAGCTCAGTACGGGACAGGGGGCAGCAAGAGACCCAGTACTTC
>TRBV5-1|TRBD1|TRBJ1-2|.
CASSLASGGDYGYTF
TGCGCCAGCAGCTTGGCGTCAGGGGGTGACTATGGCTACACCTTC
>TRBV20-1|.|TRBJ2-7|.
CSARDRSGHGEQYF
TGCAGTGCTAGAGATAGGAGCGGGCACGGCGAGCAGTACTTC
>TRBV7-2|TRBD1|TRBJ2-7|.
CASSLAVVGTASLEQYF
TGTGCCAGCAGCTTAGCAGTGGTGGGGACAGCGAGTCTCGAGCAGTACTTC
>TRBV19|.|TRBJ1-1|few
CASSIRGGPNTEAFF
TGTGCCAGTAGTATACGTGGGGGACCGAACACTGAAGCTTTCTTT
>TRBV7-9|.|TRBJ1-5|few
CASSTGSNQPQHF
TGTGCCAGCAGCACAGGGAGCAATCAGCCCCAGCATTTT
>TRBV19|.|TRBJ1-1|.
CASSMRTNTEAFF
TGTGCCAGTAGTATGAGGACTAACACTGAAGCTTTCTTT